These 5 T cell receptor beta chains share one sample of origin, sequenced in a study of T cells after yellow fever vaccination. TCRdb passed the 5' RACE reads through MiXCR, listing each CDR3 protein once. Seen here are over 300,000 distinct CDR3 sequences, about 4% observed once, and the top ten hold around 25%. Sequenced material: PBMCs, taken 5 days after the yellow fever booster vaccination. Every receptor here comes from a young man who received the YFV17D yellow fever vaccine.

This clonotype has just a few counts. The chain carries TRBV5-1 and TRBJ2-3, with 10 bases lining up with TRBD2. The CDR3 length is 16 residues. V lost 0 bases, J lost 2 bases, and 3 bases stayed unmatched. Germline CDR1 is SGHRS and CDR2 is YFSETQ. CDR3 sequence reads: CASSLGTSGYTDTQYF. The CDR3 DNA is TGCGCCAGCAGCTTGGGGACTAGCGGTTACACAGATACGCAGTATTTT.

A few counts support this clonotype. The V gene is TRBV11-2, the J gene TRBJ2-3; 8 positions match TRBD2. Trimming removed 5 bases from V and 5 bases from J; junction bases left unmatched: 9. Germline V CDR1 and CDR2: SGHAT, FQNNGV. The CDR3 consists of 15 residues. CDR3: CASSHTTSEGDTQYF. In DNA form, the CDR3 reads TGTGCCAGCAGCCATACGACTAGCGAGGGAGATACGCAGTATTTT. The variable domain in full, completed from reference TRBV11-2 and TRBJ2-3, reads EAGVAQSPRYKIIEKRQSVAFWCNPISGHATLYWYQQILGQGPKLLIQFQNNGVVDDSQLPKDRFSAERLKGVDSTLKIQPAKLEDSAVYLCASSHTTSEGDTQYFGPGTRLTVL.

Only a few counts were recorded for this clonotype. The CDR3 DNA is TGCGCCAGCAGCCAAGGCGGCCCGGGCGCGTGGGAGACCCAGTACTTC. Translating gives CASSQGGPGAWETQYF. The chain couples TRBV4-3 to TRBJ2-5; no clear D. Trimming removed 1 base at V and 5 bases at J, with 17 bases between. Germline V gene sequence: CDR1 LGHNA, CDR2 YSLEER. This CDR3 spans 16 amino acids.

This clonotype came up a few times. The chain recombines TRBV24-1 with TRBJ1-5, with TRBD1 identical over 11 bases. V lost 2 bases, J lost 0 bases, and 11 bases stayed unmatched. The germline V gene encodes CDR1 KGHDR and CDR2 SFDVKD. The CDR3 is made up of 20 amino acids. CDR3 sequence reads: CATSDSPGQGARNSNQPQHF. For the CDR3, the DNA is TGTGCCACCAGTGATTCTCCCGGACAGGGGGCTCGGAATAGCAATCAGCCCCAGCATTTT.

The V gene is TRBV10-3, the J gene TRBJ1-1, with D perhaps matching TRBD1 (6 bases). The V gene's germline CDR1 is ENHRY and CDR2 SYGVKD. The CDR3 totals 17 residues. V lost 7 bases, J lost 1 base, and 22 bases lay in between. The DNA of the CDR3 is TGTGCCATCACTCGGGACACTCACCCTGTATCGAACACTGAAGCTTTCTTT. Its protein is CAITRDTHPVSNTEAFF.